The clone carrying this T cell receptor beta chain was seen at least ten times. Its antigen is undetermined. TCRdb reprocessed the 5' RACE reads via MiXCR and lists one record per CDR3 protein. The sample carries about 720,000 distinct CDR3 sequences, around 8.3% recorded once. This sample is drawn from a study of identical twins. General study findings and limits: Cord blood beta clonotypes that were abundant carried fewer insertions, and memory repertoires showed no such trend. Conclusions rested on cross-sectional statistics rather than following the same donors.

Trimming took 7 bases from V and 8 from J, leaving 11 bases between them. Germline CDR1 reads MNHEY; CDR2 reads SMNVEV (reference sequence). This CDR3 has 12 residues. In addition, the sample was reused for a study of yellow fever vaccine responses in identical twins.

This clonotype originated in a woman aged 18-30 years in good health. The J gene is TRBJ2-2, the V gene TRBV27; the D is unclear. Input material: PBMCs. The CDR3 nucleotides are TGTGCCAGCACCATTGGTTTGGGGGAGCTGTTTTTT. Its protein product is CASTIGLGELFF.